The 13 T cell receptor beta chains presented below share a single source sample, sequenced in a study of response to subunit inactivated influenza vaccine. TCRdb re-analysed the RT-PCR reads in MiXCR, keeping a single row per CDR3 protein. This table holds more than 400,000 distinct CDR3 sequences, approximately 7.3% found once. The source was PBMCs from blood, collected about 24 months after vaccination. Receptors originate from a man between 50 and 69 years old who received an inactivated influenza vaccine.

This clonotype was counted a few times. V usage is TRBV12-3 or TRBV12-4 and J usage is TRBJ2-1, with TRBD2 identical over 12 bases. Trimming took 6 bases from V and 5 from J; bases not matched to a gene: 17. The CDR3 runs to 19 residues. The CDR3 region is CASSARGGLAGRIDNEQFF. CDR3 nucleotide sequence: TGTGCCAGCAGCGCGAGGGGGGGACTAGCGGGCAGAATAGACAATGAGCAGTTCTTC.

The chain is built from TRBV28 and TRBJ2-2; D unresolved. This CDR3 contains 14 residues. The germline V gene encodes CDR1 MDHEN and CDR2 SYDVKM. The ends were cut back, 3 bases at V and 4 bases at J, with 9 bases in the middle. Here the CDR3 reads CASSFSSGTGELFF. The CDR3 bases are TGTGCCAGCAGTTTCTCTTCCGGCACCGGGGAGCTGTTTTTT.

The chain has TRBV11-2 and TRBJ2-2; possibly TRBD1 for D (5 bases). The ends were cut back, 4 bases at V and 1 base at J, with 13 bases in the middle. The CDR3 has 16 residues. Germline V gives CDR1 SGHAT, CDR2 FQNNGV. The CDR3: CASSSRGRGNTGELFF. CDR3 sequence (DNA): TGTGCCAGCAGCTCCCGAGGAAGGGGGAACACCGGGGAGCTGTTTTTT.

This clonotype was seen repeatedly, ten times or more. The chain carries TRBV5-6 and TRBJ1-5; D is unclear. The CDR3 is 15 residues long. Germline V gene data show CDR1 as SGHDT and CDR2 as YYEEEE. The V gene lost 1 base and the J gene lost 3 bases, with 11 bases spanning the gap. CDR3 sequence (DNA): TGTGCCAGCAGCTTGACGCGGGGATTCAATCAGCCCCAGCATTTT. Translating gives CASSLTRGFNQPQHF.

This clonotype was recorded a few times. V usage is TRBV12-3 or TRBV12-4 and J usage is TRBJ2-5; no clear D. V lost 4 bases and J 5 bases, leaving 11 bases between the germline ends. The CDR3 has 13 amino acids. The CDR3 region is CASSSRRVETQYF. The CDR3 nucleotides read TGTGCCAGCAGTTCCCGAAGGGTGGAGACCCAGTACTTC.

The rearrangement uses TRBV6-2 or TRBV6-3 and TRBJ2-7; 11 bases map to TRBD2. With V trimmed by 10 bases and J by 1 base, 9 bases remained unmatched. The CDR3 spans 15 residues. Germline V gene data show CDR1 as MNHEY and CDR2 as SVGEGT. DNA for the CDR3: TGTGCCACCACAAGGACTAGCGGGTATTCCTACGAGCAGTACTTC. Translation: CATTRTSGYSYEQYF.

This chain links TRBV14 with TRBJ1-2; the D is unclear. The CDR3 runs 18 residues. Germline lookup yields CDR1 SGHDN and CDR2 FVKESK. Deletions cut 1 base from V and 0 bases from J, with 18 bases between. CDR3 nucleotides: TGTGCCAGCAGCCAAGTGCCAGAGTCCCTACCAACTAACTATGGCTACACCTTC. This gives the protein CASSQVPESLPTNYGYTF.

Ten or more counts support this clonotype. The V and J genes are TRBV28 and TRBJ2-1; 8 bases map to TRBD2. Looked up from germline, CDR1 is MDHEN and CDR2 is SYDVKM. Unmatched junction bases numbered 9, after V lost 5 bases and J lost 0 bases. The CDR3 is 17 residues long. CDR3 region: CASSRPGGSFSYNEQFF. CDR3 DNA sequence: TGTGCCAGCAGTCGCCCGGGGGGGAGCTTCTCCTACAATGAGCAGTTCTTC. The whole variable domain, remainder taken from reference TRBV28 and TRBJ2-1, is DVKVTQSSRYLVKRTGEKVFLECVQDMDHENMFWYRQDPGLGLRLIYFSYDVKMKEKGDIPEGYSVSREKKERFSLILESASTNQTSMYLCASSRPGGSFSYNEQFFGPGTRLTVL.

The chain employs TRBV5-1 and TRBJ2-1, with a weak D call TRBD2 (5 bases). CDR3 length: 18 residues. Trimming cost V 0 bases and J 0 bases, with 16 bases left between them. Looked up from germline, CDR1 is SGHRS and CDR2 is YFSETQ. CDR3 in DNA: TGCGCCAGCAGCTTGGGGGAGAGGCGCCAAAGCTCCTACAATGAGCAGTTCTTC. It specifies CASSLGERRQSSYNEQFF.

The genes are TRBV5-1 and TRBJ2-1, with TRBD1 identical over 9 bases. This CDR3 contains 14 residues. Germline V gene lookup returns CDR1 SGHRS and CDR2 YFSETQ. CDR3 sequence reads: CASGRDRAYNEQFF. The CDR3 DNA reads TGCGCAAGCGGCCGGGACAGGGCCTACAATGAGCAGTTCTTC.

A few counts support this clonotype. Written as DNA, the CDR3 is TGCGCCAGCAGTCACGGGACTAGGGGCACCGGGGAGCTGTTTTTT. It codes for CASSHGTRGTGELFF. The rearrangement uses TRBV4-3 and TRBJ2-2, with TRBD2 matching 8 bases. The CDR3 extends over 15 amino acids. The junction had 7 bases not matched to a gene; V was cut back by 6 bases and J by 4 bases. Germline values: CDR1 LGHNA, CDR2 YSLEER.

The J gene is TRBJ2-7, the V gene TRBV29-1; 11 bases agree with TRBD2. The V segment lost 4 bases and the J segment 4 bases; nucleotides outside the gene matches: 6. This CDR3 region has 14 residues. The V gene's germline CDR1 is SQVTM and CDR2 ANQGSEA. DNA of the CDR3: TGCAGCGTTGCCCCGGGACTAGCGGAATACGAGCAGTACTTC. It encodes CSVAPGLAEYEQYF.

This clonotype was recorded only once. This may be a read error: a much more frequent sequence differs by one nucleotide. DNA for the CDR3: TGTGCCATCAGTGAGTCGTCAATGGGGGGGACAGTAAAAAAGATTCAGTACTTC. Its protein product is CAISESSMGGTVKKIQYF. The J gene is TRBJ2-4, the V gene TRBV10-3; D is tentatively TRBD1 or TRBD2 (7 bases each). In germline, CDR1 is ENHRY, CDR2 SYGVKD. This CDR3 has 18 residues.